What follows is one T cell receptor (beta chain) and its context. The data stem from a study of T cells in Graves' hyperthyroidism and ophthalmopathy. The germline V gene encodes CDR1 SNHLY and CDR2 FYNNEI. The V end lost 1 base, the J end lost 0 bases, and 13 bases lay between the germline ends. The CDR3 consists of 17 residues. Amplification targeted TCR beta CDR3 regions from RNA transcripts. First-round RT-PCR with HTBI primers amplified the TCR CDR3 region. One entry per CDR3 protein, called by TCRdb with MiXCR from the multiplex PCR reads. Altogether 750,000 to 950,000 distinct CDR3 sequences are present, over 35% being singletons, with the ten largest covering approximately 8.7%.

V usage is TRBV2 and J usage is TRBJ1-3; D gene uncertain. The sequence derives from a man aged 18 to 29 with Graves' hyperthyroidism. Sequencing was carried out using blood. CDR3 in DNA: TGTGCCAGCAGTGAAGGACGGCTTGTCGGCTCTGGAAACACCATATATTTT. Its translation: CASSEGRLVGSGNTIYF. The variable domain in full, completed from reference TRBV2 and TRBJ1-3, reads EPEVTQTPSHQVTQMGQEVILRCVPISNHLYFYWYRQILGQKVEFLVSFYNNEISEKSEIFDDQFSVERPDGSNFTLKIRSTKLEDSAMYFCASSEGRLVGSGNTIYFGEGSWLTVV.